The entry below gives a single T cell receptor (beta chain) sequence along with its context. TCR beta CDR3 regions were amplified from RNA transcripts. Initially, a first-round RT-PCR of the TCR CDR3 employed the HTBI primer set. TCRdb re-called the multiplex PCR reads through MiXCR, storing one row per CDR3 protein. The top ten clones hold approximately 31% of a sample with just under 750,000 distinct CDR3 sequences, 30% to 40% of them seen once. PBMCs stemmed from around 9.3 ml fresh peripheral blood. This record comes from a study of T cells in Graves' hyperthyroidism and ophthalmopathy. After removal of 5 bases from V and 2 bases from J, the junction contained 7 bases not matched to a gene. This CDR3 has 15 amino acids. The V gene's germline CDR1 is DFQATT and CDR2 SNEGSKA (reference sequence).

Sequenced sample: blood. This sequence originates from a woman aged 35 to 49 with Graves' hyperthyroidism. The chain recombines TRBV20-1 with TRBJ2-5; 11 nucleotides match TRBD1. The CDR3 sequence: CSADRGQGGQETQYF. The CDR3 nucleotides are TGCAGTGCTGATCGGGGACAGGGGGGACAAGAGACCCAGTACTTC.